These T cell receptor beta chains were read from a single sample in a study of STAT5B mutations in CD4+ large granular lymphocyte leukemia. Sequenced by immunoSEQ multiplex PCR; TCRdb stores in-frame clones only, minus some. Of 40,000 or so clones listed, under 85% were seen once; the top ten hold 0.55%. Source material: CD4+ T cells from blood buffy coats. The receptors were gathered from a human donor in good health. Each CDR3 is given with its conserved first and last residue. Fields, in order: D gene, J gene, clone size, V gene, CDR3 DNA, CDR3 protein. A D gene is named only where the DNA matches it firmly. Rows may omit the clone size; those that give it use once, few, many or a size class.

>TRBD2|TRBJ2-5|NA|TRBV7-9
TGTGCCAGCAGCCGCCGTACTAGCGGGATCCAAGAGACCCAGTACTTC
CASSRRTSGIQETQYF
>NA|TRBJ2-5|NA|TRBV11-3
TGTGCCAGCAGCTTACGGGTTGGAGAGACCCAGTACTTC
CASSLRVGETQYF
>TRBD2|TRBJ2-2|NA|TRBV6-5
TGTGCCAGTACGAGGGTGACTAGCGGCTCCGGGGAGCTGTTTTTT
CASTRVTSGSGELFF
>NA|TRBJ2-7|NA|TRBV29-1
TGCAGCGTTGTTTTATTTAGGGGCTCCTACGAGCAGTACTTC
CSVVLFRGSYEQYF
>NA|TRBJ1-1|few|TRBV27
TGTGCCAGCAGTTTTCAGGGCCCAGCTTTCTTT
CASSFQGPAFF
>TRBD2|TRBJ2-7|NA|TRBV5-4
TGTGCCAGCAGCACCGCGGGGGGGCTTGAGCAGTACTTC
CASSTAGGLEQYF
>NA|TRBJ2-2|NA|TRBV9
TGTGCCAGCAGCCGCCTGACAGGGAACACCGGGGAGCTGTTTTTT
CASSRLTGNTGELFF
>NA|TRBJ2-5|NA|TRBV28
TGTGCCAGCAGTTTTTTTCAGGGGAAGGTCCAAGAGACCCAGTACTTC
CASSFFQGKVQETQYF
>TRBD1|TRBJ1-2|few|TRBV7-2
TGTGCCAGCAGCACACGACAGGGGAACTATGGCTACACCTTC
CASSTRQGNYGYTF
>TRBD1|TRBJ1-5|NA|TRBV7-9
TGTGCCAGCAGTCAAGGACAGGGCAATCAGCCCCAGCATTTT
CASSQGQGNQPQHF
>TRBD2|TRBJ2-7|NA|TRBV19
TGTGCCAGTAGTCCGACGGGGGGGCAGACAAACGAGCAGTACTTC
CASSPTGGQTNEQYF
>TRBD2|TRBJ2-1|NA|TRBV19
TGTGCCAGTAGTATCTTCATAGCGGGGGGACTTAACAATGAGCAGTTCTTC
CASSIFIAGGLNNEQFF
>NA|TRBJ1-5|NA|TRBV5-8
TGTGCCAGCAGTCGTAGGGGGTGTAATCAGCCCCAGCATTTT
CASSRRGCNQPQHF
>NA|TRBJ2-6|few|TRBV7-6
TGTGCCAGCAGCTTGCTCCCTTCTGGGGCCAACGTCCTGACTTTC
CASSLLPSGANVLTF
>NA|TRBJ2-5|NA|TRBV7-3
TGTGCCAGCAGCCCCATCCCTCAAGAGACCCAGTACTTC
CASSPIPQETQYF
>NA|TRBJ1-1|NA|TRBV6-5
TGTGCCAGCAGCCCCCAGACGAACACTGAAGCTTTCTTT
CASSPQTNTEAFF
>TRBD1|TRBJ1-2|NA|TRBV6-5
TGTGCCAGCAGTTCTCGAAGGGGGCTTGGCTACACCTTC
CASSSRRGLGYTF
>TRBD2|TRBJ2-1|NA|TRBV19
TGTGCCAGTAGCACACTAGCGGGGGCTACGCTGAATGAGCAGTTCTTC
CASSTLAGATLNEQFF
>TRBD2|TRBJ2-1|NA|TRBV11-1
TGTGCCAGCAGCTTAGCTCTAGCGGGGGGGCTTTACAATGAGCAGTTCTTC
CASSLALAGGLYNEQFF
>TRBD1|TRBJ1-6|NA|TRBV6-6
TGTGCCAGCAGCCCGCCCGGACAGGGCTATAATTCACCCCTCCACTTT
CASSPPGQGYNSPLHF
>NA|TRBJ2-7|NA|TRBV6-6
TGTGCCAGCAGTTACAGAGGGAGCTCCTACGAGCAGTACTTC
CASSYRGSSYEQYF
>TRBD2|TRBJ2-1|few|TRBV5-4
TGTGCCAGCAGCCGGAGCGGGGGGGCATACAATGAGCAGTTCTTC
CASSRSGGAYNEQFF
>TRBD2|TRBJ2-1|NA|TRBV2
TGTGCCAGCAGTGAATATAGCGGGTACAATGAGCAGTTCTTC
CASSEYSGYNEQFF
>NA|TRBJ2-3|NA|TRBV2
TGTGCCAGCAGTGTAGCAGATACGCAGTATTTT
CASSVADTQYF
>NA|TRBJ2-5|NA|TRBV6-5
TGTGCCAGCAGTTACTATGGGGCCTTACAAGAGACCCAGTACTTC
CASSYYGALQETQYF
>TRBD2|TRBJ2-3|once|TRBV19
TGTGCCAGTAGTCGGGCTAGCGGGAGCCCAGATACGCAGTATTTT
CASSRASGSPDTQYF
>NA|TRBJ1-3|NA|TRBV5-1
TGCGCCAGCAGCGTAGACGGGGCGAGCTCTGGAAACACCATATATTTT
CASSVDGASSGNTIYF
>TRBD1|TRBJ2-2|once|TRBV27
TGTGCCAGCAGCTCCGGGACAGGGGCCGGGGAGCTGTTTTTT
CASSSGTGAGELFF
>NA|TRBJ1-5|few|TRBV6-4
TGTGCCAGCAGTGACAGTTTTAGCAATCAGCCCCAGCATTTT
CASSDSFSNQPQHF
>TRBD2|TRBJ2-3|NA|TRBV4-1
TGCGCCAGCAGCCAAGGGTGGCTAGCGGGCAACACAGATACGCAGTATTTT
CASSQGWLAGNTDTQYF
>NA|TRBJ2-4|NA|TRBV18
TGTGCCAGCTCACCACTACAGGGCGGAGGGAACATTCAGTACTTC
CASSPLQGGGNIQYF
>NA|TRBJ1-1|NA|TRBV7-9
TGTGCCAGCAGCTTAGCTGGACCTACGAGGGGAGCTTTCTTT
CASSLAGPTRGAFF
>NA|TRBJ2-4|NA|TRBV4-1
TGCGCCAGCAGCCTCCTAGCTCGGCCCAAAAACATTCAGTACTTC
CASSLLARPKNIQYF